These 5 T cell receptor beta chains came from one sample sequenced in a study of tissue T cells after allogeneic stem cell transplantation. Libraries were prepared by immunoSEQ multiplex PCR; TCRdb keeps only in-frame clonotypes and omits some of them. The sample shows some 5,000 clones, almost 40% of them seen only once. Time point in this sample: mouse harvest day 14 after allogeneic transplant. Mouse grafts combined 10^7 T-cell-depleted bone marrow cells with 10^6 splenic CD5+ T cells. Sample: gut tissue. All receptors come from a female BALB/c mouse given C57BL/6 T cells with graft-versus-host disease after an allogeneic hematopoietic cell transplant.

This clone was observed a handful of times. The gene names here belong to mouse. The CDR3 end falls 1 residue outside the read, so it is completed with the germline J gene. The J gene is TRBJ2-4, the V gene TRBV13-1, with TRBD2 matching 8 bases. CDR3 length: 16 amino acids. Germline V CDR1 and CDR2: NSHNY, SYGAGN. J lost 3 bases, V lost 1 base, and 7 bases had no gene match. The sequenced CDR3 bases are TGTGCCAGCAGTGATAGGCTGGGGGGAGGCCAAAACACCTTGTAC. This translates into CASSDRLGGGQNTLY. The whole CDR3 reads CASSDRLGGGQNTLYF.

Regarding this clone: Gene names refer to mouse genes. Read data end 1 residue before the CDR3 end; the end is taken from the germline J gene. V gene TRBV26 combines with J gene TRBJ1-1; no definite D call. CDR1 and CDR2 (germline): KGHPV, FQNQEV (reference sequence). CDR3 length: 12 amino acids. V was cut by 0 bases and J by 7 bases, with 6 bases left in between. The sequenced part of the CDR3 DNA is TGTGCCAGCAGTCTGTCGAGACAAGAAGTCTTC. Translated: CASSLSRQEVF. The CDR3 in its entirety is CASSLSRQEVFF. Full variable domain (outside the CDR3, taken from reference TRBV26 and TRBJ1-1): NSKVIQTPRYLVKGQGQKAKMRCIPEKGHPVVFWYQQNKNNEFKFLINFQNQEVLQQIDMTEKRFSAECPSNSPCSLEIQSSEAGDSALYLCASSLSRQEVFFGKGTRLTVV.

Regarding this clone: Gene names are the mouse ones. Here the CDR3 reads CASSQGGGNTEVFF. The part of the CDR3 DNA that was read is TGTGCCAGCAGCCAAGGGGGAGGGAACACAGAAGTCTTC. The chain is built from TRBV2 and TRBJ1-1; D gene uncertain. Read data end 1 residue before the CDR3 end; the end is taken from the germline J gene. The V end lost 1 base, the J end lost 1 base, and 7 bases lay between the germline ends. The CDR3 is made up of 14 amino acids. The germline CDR1 and CDR2 sequences are LGHNA and YSYQKL.

For this clone: The gene names given are mouse names. The CDR3 end lies 1 residue beyond the end of the read and is filled in from the germline J gene. The chain employs TRBV16 and TRBJ1-1; possible D gene TRBD1, 6 bases. Germline CDR1 and CDR2: SGHSA and FRNQAP. The CDR3 totals 13 residues. V was clipped by 5 bases and J by 3 bases, with 10 bases between them. The CDR3 loop reads CASSPRTDTEVFF. The sequenced CDR3 bases are TGTGCAAGCAGCCCTCGGACAGACACAGAAGTCTTC.

This clone was seen more than once but under ten times. The genes are named according to mouse. The read stops 1 residue short of the end of the CDR3; the missing end is completed from the germline J gene. The chain couples TRBV12-2 to TRBJ1-1; unclear D gene. Germline V gene lookup returns CDR1 SGHLS and CDR2 HYDKME. V lost 2 bases and J 1 base, leaving 10 bases between the germline ends. This CDR3 contains 14 residues. Incomplete CDR3 DNA: TGTGCCAGCTCTCCGCGGGCAGGGAACACAGAAGTCTTC. This codes for CASSPRAGNTEVF. The entire CDR3 sequence reads CASSPRAGNTEVFF.